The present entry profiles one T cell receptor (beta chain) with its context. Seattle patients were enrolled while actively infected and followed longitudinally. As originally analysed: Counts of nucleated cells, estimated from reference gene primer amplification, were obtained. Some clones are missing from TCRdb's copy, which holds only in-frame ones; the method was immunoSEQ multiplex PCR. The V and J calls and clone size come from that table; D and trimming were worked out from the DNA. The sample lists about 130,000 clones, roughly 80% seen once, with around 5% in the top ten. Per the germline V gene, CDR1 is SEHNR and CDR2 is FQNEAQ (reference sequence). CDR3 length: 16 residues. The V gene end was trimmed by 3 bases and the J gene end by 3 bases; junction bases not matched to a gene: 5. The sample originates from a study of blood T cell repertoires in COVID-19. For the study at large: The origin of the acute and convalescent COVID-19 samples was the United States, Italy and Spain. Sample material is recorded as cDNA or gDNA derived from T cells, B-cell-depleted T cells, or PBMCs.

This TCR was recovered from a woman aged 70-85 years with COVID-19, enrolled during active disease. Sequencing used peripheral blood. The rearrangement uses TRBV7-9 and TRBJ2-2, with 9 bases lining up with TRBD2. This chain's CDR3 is CASSFRGGADTGELFF. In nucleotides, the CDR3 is TGTGCCAGCAGCTTTCGCGGGGGGGCTGACACCGGGGAGCTGTTTTTT.